What follows are 15 T cell receptor beta chains derived from one specimen sequenced in a study of T cell changes during pregnancy in multiple sclerosis. Sequencing was performed with immunoSEQ multiplex PCR; in TCRdb, only in-frame clones are kept and a portion is missing. The table shows 60,000 to 70,000 clones, with 91% occurring only once. The sequenced sample was peripheral blood, obtained after pregnancy. The source of these receptors is a female donor in good health, enrolled as a control in a pregnancy study.

This sequence joins TRBV19 and TRBJ1-4; D gene ambiguous. This CDR3 has 16 residues. Germline V gene data show CDR1 as LNHDA and CDR2 as SQIVND (reference sequence). V was shortened by 5 bases and J by 7 bases, with 20 bases between the two germline ends. CDR3 loop: CASSPTLNIGGEKLFF. CDR3 sequence (DNA): TGTGCCAGTAGTCCGACGTTAAATATAGGAGGTGAAAAACTGTTTTTT.

V is TRBV18 and J is TRBJ2-3; the D gene is possibly TRBD1 (6 bases). CDR3 length: 18 residues. The V gene lost 2 bases and the J gene lost 1 base, with 19 bases spanning the gap. In germline, CDR1 is KGHSH, CDR2 LQKENI. The CDR3 DNA is TGTGCCAGCTCACCAGATTCCGGTGGGGGCCGGGGCACAGATACGCAGTATTTT. Translated, it gives CASSPDSGGGRGTDTQYF.

A few counts support this clone. The J gene is TRBJ1-1, the V gene TRBV30, with D possibly matching TRBD1 (5 bases). Germline assignment: CDR1 GTSNPN and CDR2 SVGIG (reference sequence). The CDR3 runs 14 residues. V dropped 5 bases and J dropped 5 bases, with 18 bases sitting between them. The chain's CDR3 is CAWGVGVEGTEAFF. The DNA for the CDR3 is TGTGCCTGGGGAGTGGGAGTGGAGGGGACTGAAGCTTTCTTT.

The chain couples TRBV25-1 to TRBJ1-4; 10 bases line up with TRBD1. CDR3 length equals 17 residues. V was clipped by 4 bases and J by 8 bases; unmatched bases: 13. Per germline, CDR1 MGHDK and CDR2 SYGVNS. The CDR3 loop is CASSGGVNADRGEKLFF. The CDR3 DNA is TGTGCCAGCAGTGGAGGGGTCAACGCGGACAGGGGGGAAAAACTGTTTTTT. Full variable domain (outside the CDR3, taken from reference TRBV25-1 and TRBJ1-4): EADIYQTPRYLVIGTGKKITLECSQTMGHDKMYWYQQDPGMELHLIHYSYGVNSTEKGDLSSESTVSRIRTEHFPLTLESARPSHTSQYLCASSGGVNADRGEKLFFGSGTQLSVL.

This clone has only one observation. CDR3 DNA: TGTGCTAGTGGCCTACAGGCAACTGGGGCCAACGTCCTGACTTTC. Encoded protein: CASGLQATGANVLTF. The chain combines TRBV12-5 with TRBJ2-6; D might be TRBD1 (5 bases). V was trimmed by 6 bases and J by 2 bases, leaving 11 bases between them. This CDR3 has 15 amino acids. The V gene's germline CDR1 is LGHNT and CDR2 FRNRAP.

V is TRBV6-6 and J is TRBJ2-7; TRBD1 matches 8 bases. The germline CDR1 and CDR2 sequences are MNHNY and SVGAGI (reference sequence). This CDR3 region has 14 residues. J was trimmed by 1 base and V by 4 bases; bases with no gene match: 3. This chain's CDR3 is CASSSGQESYEQYF. In nucleotides, the CDR3 is TGTGCCAGCAGTTCGGGACAGGAATCCTACGAGCAGTACTTC.

The chain carries TRBV25-1 and TRBJ1-3; unclear D gene. V lost 1 base to trimming and J lost 2 bases, with 9 bases between them. Germline V gives CDR1 MGHDK, CDR2 SYGVNS. The CDR3 runs to 15 residues. CDR3 bases: TGTGCCAGCAGTGAATTGGGCGCAACTGGAAACACCATATATTTT. Amino acids: CASSELGATGNTIYF.

The gene calls are TRBV11-3 and TRBJ2-1; TRBD2 agrees at 13 bases. V lost 4 bases and J lost 0; bases outside the gene matches: 12. Germline V gene data show CDR1 as SGHNT and CDR2 as YENEEA. The CDR3 extends over 20 amino acids. The CDR3, as DNA: TGTGCCAGCAGCTCGTGGGGGACTAGCGGGGAGATAGGCTCCTACAATGAGCAGTTCTTC. Its translation: CASSSWGTSGEIGSYNEQFF.

The chain combines TRBV6-5 with TRBJ2-7; 10 bases map to TRBD2. Germline V gene data show CDR1 as MNHEY and CDR2 as SVGAGI. V lost 6 bases to trimming and J lost 4 bases; unmatched junction nucleotides: 9. The CDR3 covers 15 residues. The CDR3 sequence: CASRWTSGPNYEQYF. The CDR3, as DNA: TGTGCCAGCAGATGGACTAGCGGACCGAATTACGAGCAGTACTTC.

V and J are TRBV5-4 and TRBJ2-1; TRBD2 agrees at 11 bases. Per germline, CDR1 SGHNT and CDR2 YYREEE (reference sequence). Unmatched junction bases numbered 6, after V lost 5 bases and J lost 2 bases. This CDR3 region has 16 residues. CDR3 residues: CASSGTSGITYNEQFF. The CDR3 DNA is TGTGCCAGCAGTGGGACTAGCGGTATTACCTACAATGAGCAGTTCTTC.

The chain couples TRBV7-2 to TRBJ2-5; 8 positions match TRBD1. J lost 5 bases, V lost 8 bases, and 10 bases had no gene match. Germline values: CDR1 SGHTA, CDR2 FQGNSA. The length of the CDR3 is 14 residues. The CDR3 DNA follows: TGTGCCAGCGAGAACACAGGGGGGTGGGAGACCCAGTACTTC. This codes for CASENTGGWETQYF.

The chain employs TRBV11-3 and TRBJ1-5, with TRBD1 identical over 7 bases. Germline CDR1 and CDR2: SGHNT and YENEEA. V trimming: 5 bases; J trimming: 3 bases; junction bases outside the gene matches: 4. CDR3 length equals 14 residues. CDR3 residues: CASSPGQINQPQHF. DNA of the CDR3: TGTGCCAGCAGCCCGGGACAGATCAATCAGCCCCAGCATTTT.

The chain has TRBV7-3 and TRBJ2-7, with TRBD1 identical over 7 bases. Germline CDR1 and CDR2: SGHTA and FQGTGA. The CDR3 extends over 15 amino acids. With V trimmed by 0 bases and J by 0 bases, 2 bases remained unmatched. The CDR3 DNA is TGTGCCAGCAGCTTAACAGGGGGCGACTCCTACGAGCAGTACTTC. The encoded protein is CASSLTGGDSYEQYF.

This clone appeared a single time. V usage is TRBV9 and J usage is TRBJ1-2, with D hard to call. The CDR3 loop spans 13 amino acids. The germline V gene has CDR1 SGDLS and CDR2 YYNGEE. Trimming took off 4 bases at V and 6 bases at J, with 13 bases between the two ends. CDR3 sequence: CASSLRESDGYTF. CDR3 DNA sequence: TGTGCCAGCAGCCTGAGGGAATCTGATGGCTACACCTTC.

J is TRBJ2-3 and V is TRBV4-3, with D perhaps matching TRBD2 (7 bases). The CDR3 is made up of 17 amino acids. Per the germline V gene, CDR1 is LGHNA and CDR2 is YSLEER. The ends were cut back, 0 bases at V and 2 bases at J, with 15 bases in the middle. The CDR3 sequence is CASSQERWGGSTDTQYF. CDR3 DNA: TGCGCCAGCAGCCAAGAACGGTGGGGGGGCTCCACAGATACGCAGTATTTT.